The 29 T cell receptor beta chains below all came from one sample that was sequenced in a study of T cell responses to AZD1222 COVID-19 vaccine. Repertoires were generated with immunoSEQ multiplex PCR, while TCRdb's copy carries only in-frame clones and drops some. The sample has about 150,000 clones, 70% to 90% seen once. Sequenced material: peripheral blood, taken on day 0 of AZD1222 vaccination. These receptors were collected from an adult in good health.

The chain has TRBV2 and TRBJ2-1; 11 bases line up with TRBD1. This CDR3 comprises 16 residues. Germline values: CDR1 SNHLY, CDR2 FYNNEI. Losses at the gene ends were 2 bases for V and 7 bases for J; bases not matched to a gene: 7. The CDR3 loop is CASSEQKGQGVNEQFF. For the CDR3, the DNA is TGTGCCAGCAGTGAACAAAAGGGACAGGGGGTAAATGAGCAGTTCTTC.

The V and J genes are TRBV2 and TRBJ2-3; 7 positions agree with TRBD2. The V gene end was trimmed by 3 bases and the J gene end by 7 bases; junction bases not matched to a gene: 10. This CDR3 has 15 amino acids. Germline-derived CDR1 and CDR2 are SNHLY and FYNNEI. The DNA of the CDR3 is TGTGCCAGCAGTGAGGGGTTGCGGGAGACCTATACGCAGTATTTT. Translated: CASSEGLRETYTQYF.

This clone was counted a single time. The chain recombines TRBV28 with TRBJ1-1, with 7 bases lining up with TRBD1. CDR1 is MDHEN, CDR2 SYDVKM, per germline. V was pared by 3 bases and J by 6 bases, with 7 bases of the junction left unmatched. CDR3 length: 14 amino acids. CDR3 nucleotides: TGTGCCAGCAGTTTGGTAGGGGGCAGCCCTGAAGCTTTCTTT. As protein: CASSLVGGSPEAFF. Combining the CDR3 with reference TRBV28 and TRBJ1-1 gives the whole variable domain DVKVTQSSRYLVKRTGEKVFLECVQDMDHENMFWYRQDPGLGLRLIYFSYDVKMKEKGDIPEGYSVSREKKERFSLILESASTNQTSMYLCASSLVGGSPEAFFGQGTRLTVV.

This clone was counted a few times. This chain joins TRBV5-1 and TRBJ1-4; D is unclear. The CDR3 extends over 14 amino acids. The germline gives CDR1 SGHRS, CDR2 YFSETQ. V lost 4 bases and J 3 bases, leaving 10 bases between the germline ends. The DNA of the CDR3 is TGCGCCAGCAGCATCCATGACCCTAATGAAAAACTGTTTTTT. Translation: CASSIHDPNEKLFF.

The genes are TRBV24-1 and TRBJ1-2; D is unresolved. V was pared by 2 bases and J by 4 bases, with 13 bases between. Germline V CDR1 and CDR2: KGHDR, SFDVKD. The CDR3 is made up of 15 amino acids. In DNA form, the CDR3 reads TGTGCCACCAGTGATTCGTCCCTTAGCGGCTATGGCTACACCTTC. Encoded protein: CATSDSSLSGYGYTF.

V gene TRBV2 combines with J gene TRBJ2-4; weak D call: TRBD1 (6 bases). V was clipped by 6 bases and J by 8 bases, with 14 bases between them. CDR3 size: 13 residues. Germline V gene data show CDR1 as SNHLY and CDR2 as FYNNEI. The CDR3 reads CASRGGGKDIQYF. CDR3 nucleotide sequence: TGTGCCAGCAGGGGTGGGGGCAAGGACATTCAGTACTTC.

The chain couples TRBV6-1 to TRBJ1-2, with unresolved D. Germline assignment: CDR1 MNHNS and CDR2 SASEGT. The V gene lost 3 bases and the J gene lost 8 bases, with 13 bases spanning the gap. The CDR3 extends over 13 amino acids. The CDR3 bases are TGTGCCAGCAGTGATTATGGCATCGGAGGCTACACCTTC. It codes for CASSDYGIGGYTF.

The gene calls are TRBV5-8 and TRBJ2-1; 8 bases line up with TRBD2. Germline-derived CDR1 and CDR2 are SGHTS and YDEGEE. Trimming cost V 4 bases and J 2 bases; bases outside gene matches: 5. This CDR3 spans 15 amino acids. CDR3 DNA sequence: TGTGCCAGCAGCACGGGAGGGGATGCCTACAATGAGCAGTTCTTC. This sequence encodes CASSTGGDAYNEQFF.

This chain uses TRBV19 with TRBJ2-1; D uncertain. Germline values: CDR1 LNHDA, CDR2 SQIVND (reference sequence). The CDR3 runs 14 residues. Trimming took off 6 bases at V and 7 bases at J, with 16 bases between the two ends. The CDR3 sequence: CASRAFSAPNEQFF. The CDR3 DNA is TGTGCCAGTAGGGCGTTTTCAGCGCCTAATGAGCAGTTCTTC.

The chain uses TRBV5-1 and TRBJ1-2; D remains unclear. The CDR3 extends over 14 amino acids. Germline V gene sequence: CDR1 SGHRS, CDR2 YFSETQ. V was clipped by 3 bases and J by 8 bases, with 17 bases between them. The CDR3 sequence: CASSSSSGVRGYTF. Here the CDR3 DNA reads TGCGCCAGCAGCTCTTCCAGCGGGGTAAGGGGCTACACCTTC.

CDR3 protein: CASSQQREISGELFF. The CDR3 DNA is TGCGCCAGCAGCCAACAGCGGGAGATCAGCGGGGAGCTGTTTTTT. J is TRBJ2-2 and V is TRBV4-1; 8 bases fit TRBD2. The CDR3 is 15 residues long. The V gene end was trimmed by 2 bases and the J gene end by 7 bases; junction bases not matched to a gene: 6. Germline assignment: CDR1 MGHRA and CDR2 YSYEKL.

The rearrangement uses TRBV5-5 and TRBJ1-4; the match to TRBD1 covers 7 bases. The germline gives CDR1 SGHKS, CDR2 YYEKEE (reference sequence). The J segment lost 8 bases and the V segment lost 0 bases, leaving 7 bases of the junction unmatched. The CDR3 has 15 residues. The CDR3 nucleotides are TGTGCCAGCAGCTTGGCCGCGGCAGGGGGAGAAAAACTGTTTTTT. Translation: CASSLAAAGGEKLFF.

V and J are TRBV3-1 (or the pseudogene TRBV3-2) and TRBJ2-3; tentatively, D is TRBD2 (5 bases). Per germline, CDR1 LGHDT and CDR2 YNNKEL (reference sequence). CDR3 length equals 16 residues. The V and J ends lost 0 bases and 2 bases respectively, with 12 bases between them. The CDR3 loop is CASSQEIERATDTQYF. The DNA of the CDR3 is TGTGCCAGCAGCCAAGAGATCGAGAGGGCCACAGATACGCAGTATTTT.

The V call is TRBV4-1, the J call TRBJ2-3; 7 positions agree with TRBD1. Germline trimming cut 0 bases from V and 12 bases from J; bases unmatched to any gene: 18. Germline CDR1 is MGHRA and CDR2 is YSYEKL. The CDR3 runs to 17 residues. The CDR3 DNA sequence: TGCGCCAGCAGCCAAGAAGAAACGTGGACAGGCCGAAAAACTCAGTATTTT. It encodes CASSQEETWTGRKTQYF.

The chain recombines TRBV11-2 with TRBJ2-7, with D hard to call. The length of the CDR3 is 12 residues. Germline values: CDR1 SGHAT, CDR2 FQNNGV. V lost 1 base and J lost 2, with 3 bases in between. As DNA, the CDR3 is TGTGCCAGCAGCTTAGGAGCCTACGAGCAGTACTTC. As protein: CASSLGAYEQYF.

This clone appeared a single time. The V and J genes are TRBV7-2 and TRBJ2-1, with TRBD2 as a possible D gene (6 bases). The germline V gene encodes CDR1 SGHTA and CDR2 FQGNSA. This CDR3 contains 13 residues. Trimming took 3 bases from V and 12 from J, leaving 15 bases between them. The CDR3 sequence: CASSLQTRAVQFF. The DNA for the CDR3 is TGTGCCAGCAGCTTGCAGACTAGGGCGGTGCAGTTCTTC.

This clone was seen only a few times. This sequence joins TRBV10-3 and TRBJ2-7, with D perhaps matching TRBD2 (5 bases). Deletions cut 2 bases from V and 7 bases from J, with 12 bases between. The germline V gene has CDR1 ENHRY and CDR2 SYGVKD. CDR3 length: 13 residues. The CDR3 coding sequence is TGTGCCATCAGTGAGGGGAGTCCGGGGGAGCAGTACTTC. Protein: CAISEGSPGEQYF.

The chain uses TRBV3-1 (or the pseudogene TRBV3-2) and TRBJ1-4; the D gene is possibly TRBD1 (5 bases). Germline V CDR1 and CDR2: LGHDT, YNNKEL (reference sequence). The CDR3 totals 15 residues. Trimming left V 4 bases short and J 7 bases short, with 16 bases between. CDR3 sequence: CASSPGLTRGEKLFF. The CDR3 DNA follows: TGTGCCAGCAGCCCGGGACTCACAAGGGGTGAAAAACTGTTTTTT.

V gene TRBV5-6 combines with J gene TRBJ2-1; tentative D call: TRBD1 (7 bases). V shed 4 bases and J shed 2 bases, with 13 bases lying between them. The CDR3 is 15 amino acids. Per germline, CDR1 SGHDT and CDR2 YYEEEE. The CDR3 region has the DNA TGTGCCAGCAGCCGAGGCAGGGGGGCCTACAATGAGCAGTTCTTC. As protein: CASSRGRGAYNEQFF.

V gene TRBV10-3 combines with J gene TRBJ2-7; 7 positions match TRBD1. V dropped 6 bases and J dropped 5; count of bases not matched to a gene: 10. The CDR3 sequence is 14 residues long. The germline V gene encodes CDR1 ENHRY and CDR2 SYGVKD. The CDR3 loop reads CAIRDATRGNEQYF. Here the CDR3 DNA reads TGTGCCATCAGGGATGCTACCAGGGGGAACGAGCAGTACTTC.

The V gene is TRBV5-6, the J gene TRBJ1-2; no clear D gene. V was trimmed by 4 bases and J by 4 bases, leaving 2 bases between them. The germline V gene has CDR1 SGHDT and CDR2 YYEEEE. The length of the CDR3 is 10 residues. CDR3 residues: CASSGYGYTF. In DNA form, the CDR3 reads TGTGCCAGCAGCGGCTATGGCTACACCTTC.

The V and J genes are TRBV11-2 and TRBJ2-3; D might be TRBD2 (6 bases). Trimming stripped 3 bases from V and 6 bases from J, with 13 bases between. This CDR3 has 14 residues. Germline values: CDR1 SGHAT, CDR2 FQNNGV. CDR3 DNA sequence: TGTGCCAGCAGCTTGACGGGAGTGTACGATACGCAGTATTTT. This translates into CASSLTGVYDTQYF.

The CDR3 nucleotides are TGTGCCAGCAGTCTGGAGAGCTCCTATAATTCACCCCTCCACTTT. Residues: CASSLESSYNSPLHF. The chain recombines TRBV6-5 with TRBJ1-6; D gene unclear. Germline V CDR1 and CDR2: MNHEY, SVGAGI. Trimming removed 5 bases at V and 0 bases at J, with 8 bases between. The CDR3 totals 15 residues.

V usage is TRBV11-2 and J usage is TRBJ1-1; weak D call: TRBD1 (5 bases). Germline values: CDR1 SGHAT, CDR2 FQNNGV. The V end lost 5 bases, the J end lost 5 bases, and 12 bases lay between the germline ends. The CDR3 totals 13 residues. CDR3 in amino acids: CASSEVEGTEAFF. DNA of the CDR3: TGTGCCAGCAGCGAGGTAGAGGGGACTGAAGCTTTCTTT.

The rearrangement links TRBV9 to TRBJ2-7, with D perhaps matching TRBD2 (6 bases). Trimming removed 4 bases at V and 7 bases at J, with 15 bases between. The CDR3 contains 13 residues. Looked up from germline, CDR1 is SGDLS and CDR2 is YYNGEE. The CDR3 spells CASSPRLVSEQYF. The CDR3 bases are TGTGCCAGCAGCCCCCGACTAGTAAGTGAGCAGTACTTC.

The J gene is TRBJ2-7, the V gene TRBV5-1, with 9 nucleotides matching TRBD2. CDR1 and CDR2 from the germline V gene are SGHRS and YFSETQ. The CDR3 runs 18 residues. V was clipped by 4 bases and J by 4 bases; unmatched bases: 18. The CDR3 coding sequence is TGCGCCAGCAGCCCAATAGGTTTGCGGGAGGGCCTTTCATACGAGCAGTACTTC. Amino acid sequence: CASSPIGLREGLSYEQYF.

The J gene is TRBJ2-7, the V gene TRBV6-6, with D perhaps TRBD2 (6 bases). The V gene's germline CDR1 is MNHNY and CDR2 SVGAGI (reference sequence). This CDR3 is 14 amino acids long. Trimming removed 0 bases at V and 6 bases at J, with 12 bases between. In nucleotides, the CDR3 is TGTGCCAGCAGTTACTCCCGGGACTCTTCCGAGCAGTACTTC. Amino acid sequence: CASSYSRDSSEQYF.

This clone was counted a single time. The chain is built from TRBV2 and TRBJ2-2; no firm D call. The CDR3 is made up of 13 amino acids. Germline V lookup: CDR1 SNHLY, CDR2 FYNNEI. Trimming stripped 2 bases from V and 4 bases from J, with 5 bases between. The CDR3 spells CASSELSTGELFF. In DNA form, the CDR3 reads TGTGCCAGCAGTGAACTCTCCACCGGGGAGCTGTTTTTT.

This sequence joins TRBV4-1 and TRBJ2-5; D is possibly TRBD1 or TRBD2 (7 bases each). The V and J ends lost 1 base and 4 bases respectively, with 13 bases between them. Germline values: CDR1 MGHRA, CDR2 YSYEKL. This CDR3 contains 15 residues. CDR3 protein: CASSQGEGAGETQYF. The DNA of the CDR3 is TGCGCCAGCAGCCAAGGGGAGGGGGCGGGAGAGACCCAGTACTTC.